The 3 T cell receptor beta chains in this list originate from one sample, sequenced in a study of PD-1 blockade in classical Hodgkin lymphoma (TCRdb year 2020). Library preparation used the immunoSEQ multiplex PCR assay. Imported from immuneACCESS, the table was reduced by TCRdb to in-frame sequences with V and J called. These copies leave out some clones; in studies compared against another copy, an unresolved V gene accounts for under half, and the cause of the remainder is not known. Recorded for this sample are more than 140,000 clones; around 84% of them occurred a single time. The ten largest account for 7.5% to 10% of the sample. What the time point label conveys for this sample: cycle 2 day 1 (C2D1) of nivolumab. Every trial patient had relapsed after autologous stem cell transplantation, and cohorts A, B and C differed in prior brentuximab vedotin exposure. Sequences were derived from peripheral blood mononuclear cells (PBMCs), sampled before the second cycle of nivolumab. The source is a human donor with classical Hodgkin lymphoma.

This clone was observed once. The V gene is TRBV19, the J gene TRBJ2-3, with 9 bases identical to TRBD1. Germline-derived CDR1 and CDR2 are LNHDA and SQIVND (reference sequence). The CDR3 runs to 14 residues. Germline trimming cut 4 bases from V and 3 bases from J; bases unmatched to any gene: 2. The CDR3 DNA reads TGTGCCAGTAGTAACGACAGGGGGACAGATACGCAGTATTTT. Its protein product is CASSNDRGTDTQYF.

The rearrangement links TRBV6-1 to TRBJ2-1, with 13 bases identical to TRBD2. The germline V gene encodes CDR1 MNHNS and CDR2 SASEGT. The CDR3 has 16 amino acids. V gave up 2 bases and J gave up 8 bases; unmatched junction bases: 6. Here the CDR3 reads CASSEIGTSGVDEQFF. In DNA form, the CDR3 reads TGTGCCAGCAGTGAAATAGGGACTAGCGGGGTAGATGAGCAGTTCTTC.

The chain recombines TRBV30 with TRBJ2-7; tentatively, D is TRBD1 or TRBD2 (5 bases each). Germline V CDR1 and CDR2: GTSNPN, SVGIG (reference sequence). The CDR3 sequence is 14 residues long. Trimming left V 0 bases short and J 2 bases short, with 11 bases between. The CDR3 DNA sequence: TGTGCCTGGAGTGTGCCTAGAGGGGCCTACGAGCAGTACTTC. Protein product: CAWSVPRGAYEQYF.